This TCR beta chain came from a study of T cell changes during pregnancy in multiple sclerosis. The repertoire was sequenced with immunoSEQ multiplex PCR; TCRdb's copy has only in-frame clones and lacks some. This sample yields over 40,000 clones, of which approximately 88% are seen a single time; roughly 5.6% belongs to the top ten. The CDR3 extends over 15 amino acids. V was shortened by 7 bases and J by 4 bases, with 18 bases between the two germline ends. Germline V lookup: CDR1 SGHTA, CDR2 FQGNSA. This TCR was recovered from a female donor in good health, enrolled as a control in a pregnancy study. The sample consisted of peripheral blood, taken in the first trimester of pregnancy. The rearrangement uses TRBV7-2 and TRBJ2-3; D might be TRBD1 (5 bases). CDR3 region: CASTPWGYSPDTQYF. In DNA form, the CDR3 reads TGTGCCAGCACTCCCTGGGGCTATTCGCCAGATACGCAGTATTTT.